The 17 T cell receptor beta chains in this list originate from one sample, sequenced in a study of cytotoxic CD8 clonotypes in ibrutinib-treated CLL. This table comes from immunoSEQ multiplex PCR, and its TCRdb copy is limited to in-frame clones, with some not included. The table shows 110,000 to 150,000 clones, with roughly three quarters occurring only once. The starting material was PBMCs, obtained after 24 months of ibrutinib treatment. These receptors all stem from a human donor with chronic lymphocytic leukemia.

In DNA form, the CDR3 reads TGTGCCAGCTGTGGACAACTGACGGAGACCCAGTACTTC. Encoded protein: CASCGQLTETQYF. V gene TRBV2 combines with J gene TRBJ2-5; a weak D match, TRBD1 (5 bases). The CDR3 has 13 residues. Germline CDR1 reads SNHLY; CDR2 reads FYNNEI. V was trimmed by 8 bases and J by 5 bases, leaving 15 bases between them.

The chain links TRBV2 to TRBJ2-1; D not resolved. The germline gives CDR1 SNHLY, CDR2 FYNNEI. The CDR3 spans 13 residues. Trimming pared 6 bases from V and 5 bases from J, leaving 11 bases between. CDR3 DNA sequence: TGTGCCAGCAGCGCGAACCAGGACAATGAGCAGTTCTTC. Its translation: CASSANQDNEQFF.

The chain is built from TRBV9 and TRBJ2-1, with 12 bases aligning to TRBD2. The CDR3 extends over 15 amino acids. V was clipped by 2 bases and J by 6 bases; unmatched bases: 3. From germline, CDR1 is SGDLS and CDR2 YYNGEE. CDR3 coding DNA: TGTGCCAGCAGCGTTGGACTAGCGGGGCCCAATGAGCAGTTCTTC. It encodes CASSVGLAGPNEQFF.

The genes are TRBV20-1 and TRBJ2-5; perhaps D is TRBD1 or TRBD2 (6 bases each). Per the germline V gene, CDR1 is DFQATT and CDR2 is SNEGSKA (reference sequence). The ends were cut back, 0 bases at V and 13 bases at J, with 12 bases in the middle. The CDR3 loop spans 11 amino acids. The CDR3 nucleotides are TGCAGTGCTAGAGATCCGGGGGCCCGGTACTTC. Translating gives CSARDPGARYF.

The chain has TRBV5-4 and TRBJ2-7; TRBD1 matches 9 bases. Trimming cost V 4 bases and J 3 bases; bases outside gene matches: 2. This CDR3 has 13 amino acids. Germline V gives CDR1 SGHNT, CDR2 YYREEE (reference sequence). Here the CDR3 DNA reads TGTGCCAGCAGCCCGGACAGGGGCTACGAGCAGTACTTC. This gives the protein CASSPDRGYEQYF.

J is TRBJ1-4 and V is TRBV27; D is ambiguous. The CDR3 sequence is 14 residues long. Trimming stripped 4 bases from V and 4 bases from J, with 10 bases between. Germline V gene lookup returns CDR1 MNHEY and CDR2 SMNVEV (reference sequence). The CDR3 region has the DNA TGTGCCAGCAGTTCTACGGCACTTAATGAAAAACTGTTTTTT. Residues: CASSSTALNEKLFF.

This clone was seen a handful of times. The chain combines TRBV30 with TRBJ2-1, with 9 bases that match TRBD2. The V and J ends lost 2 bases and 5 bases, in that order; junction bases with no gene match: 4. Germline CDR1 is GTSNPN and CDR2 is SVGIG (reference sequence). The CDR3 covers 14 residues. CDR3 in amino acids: CAWSRGLANNEQFF. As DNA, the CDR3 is TGTGCCTGGAGTAGGGGACTAGCTAACAATGAGCAGTTCTTC.

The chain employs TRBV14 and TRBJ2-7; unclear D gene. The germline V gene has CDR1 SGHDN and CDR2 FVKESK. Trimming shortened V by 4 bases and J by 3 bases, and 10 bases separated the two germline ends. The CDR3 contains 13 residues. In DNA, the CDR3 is TGTGCCAGCAGCCCCCGGGTTTTCTACGAGCAGTACTTC. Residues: CASSPRVFYEQYF.

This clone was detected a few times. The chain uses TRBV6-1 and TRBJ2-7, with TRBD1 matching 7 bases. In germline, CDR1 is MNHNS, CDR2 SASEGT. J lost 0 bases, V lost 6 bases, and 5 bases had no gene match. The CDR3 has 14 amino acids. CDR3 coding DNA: TGTGCCAGCAGGCTACAGGGGAGCTCCTACGAGCAGTACTTC. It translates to CASRLQGSSYEQYF.

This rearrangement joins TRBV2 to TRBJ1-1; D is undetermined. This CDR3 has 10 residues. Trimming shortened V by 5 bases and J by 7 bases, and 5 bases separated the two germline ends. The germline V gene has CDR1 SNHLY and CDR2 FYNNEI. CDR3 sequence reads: CASSWVEAFF. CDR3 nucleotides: TGTGCCAGCAGTTGGGTTGAAGCTTTCTTT.

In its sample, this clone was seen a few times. CDR3 region: CASSPRASYGYTF. As DNA, the CDR3 is TGTGCCAGCAGCCCCCGGGCCTCCTATGGCTACACCTTC. The chain recombines TRBV27 with TRBJ1-2; the D is unclear. Germline V gives CDR1 MNHEY, CDR2 SMNVEV (reference sequence). The CDR3 is 13 residues long. The germline V and J ends were trimmed by 6 bases and 4 bases, with 12 bases remaining between them.

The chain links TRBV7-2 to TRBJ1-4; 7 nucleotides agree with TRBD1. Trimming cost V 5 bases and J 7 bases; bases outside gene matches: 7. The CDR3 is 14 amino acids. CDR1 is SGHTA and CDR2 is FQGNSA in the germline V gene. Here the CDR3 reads CASSKDRRGEKLFF. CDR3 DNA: TGTGCCAGCAGCAAGGACAGGAGGGGTGAAAAACTGTTTTTT.

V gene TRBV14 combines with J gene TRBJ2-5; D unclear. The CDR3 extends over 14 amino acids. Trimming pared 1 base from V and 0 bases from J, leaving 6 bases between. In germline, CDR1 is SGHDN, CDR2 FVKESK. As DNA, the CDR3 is TGTGCCAGCAGCCAAGGGGTCAACCAAGAGACCCAGTACTTC. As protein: CASSQGVNQETQYF.

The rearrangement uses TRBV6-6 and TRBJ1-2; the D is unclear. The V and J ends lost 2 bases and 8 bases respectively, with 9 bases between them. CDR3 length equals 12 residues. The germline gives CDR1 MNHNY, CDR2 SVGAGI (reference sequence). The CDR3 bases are TGTGCCAGCAGTTACCCGGAGGGCGGCTACACCTTC. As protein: CASSYPEGGYTF.

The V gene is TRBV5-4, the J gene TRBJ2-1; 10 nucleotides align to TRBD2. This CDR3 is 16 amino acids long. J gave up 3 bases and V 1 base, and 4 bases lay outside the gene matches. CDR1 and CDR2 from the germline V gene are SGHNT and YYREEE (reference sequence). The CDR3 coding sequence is TGTGCCAGCAGCTTGCGCCTAGCGGGGGACTACAATGAGCAGTTCTTC. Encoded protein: CASSLRLAGDYNEQFF.

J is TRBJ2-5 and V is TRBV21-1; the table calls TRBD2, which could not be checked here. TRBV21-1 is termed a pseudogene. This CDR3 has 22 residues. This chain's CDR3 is CASRPPGLAGVIASRYQETQYF. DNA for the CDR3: TGTGCCAGCAGGCCCCCGGGACTAGCGGGGGTCATCGCCTCCCGGTACCAAGAGACCCAGTACTTC.

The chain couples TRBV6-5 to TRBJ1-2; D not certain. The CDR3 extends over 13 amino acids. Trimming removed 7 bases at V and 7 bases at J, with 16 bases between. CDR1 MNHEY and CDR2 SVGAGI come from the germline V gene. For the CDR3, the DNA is TGTGCCAGCACCCGGTCCTCCCTGGGTGGCTACACCTTC. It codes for CASTRSSLGGYTF.